This T cell receptor (beta chain) stems from a study of cytomegalovirus exposure and HLA in healthy donors. Study-level findings and limits: Most TCR sequences were rare, but some public TCRs occurred in many donors. Altogether, 150 to 200 TCR beta chains were recorded as cytomegalovirus-associated. As was reported, the classifier diagnosed cytomegalovirus status with high specificity and sensitivity.

The method was immunoSEQ multiplex PCR; TCRdb's version includes in-frame clones alone and lacks a portion of them. The sample gives about 130,000 clones, nearly 90% of which show up once; roughly 9.3% is in the top ten. CDR1 MDHEN and CDR2 SYDVKM come from the germline V gene. V was pared by 5 bases and J by 4 bases, with 14 bases between. This CDR3 region has 14 residues. A note on this clone: Its antigen is unidentified.

The sequenced sample was PBMCs. The clonotype comes from a woman aged 18 to 35 in good health and CMV-seropositive. The chain joins TRBV28 to TRBJ1-2; D is uncertain. CDR3 nucleotide sequence: TGTGCCAGCAGTCGGGTCCAAGGATCCTATGGCTACACCTTC. Translated, it gives CASSRVQGSYGYTF.